This T cell receptor (beta chain) was profiled in a study of CD8 T cells in ankylosing spondylitis. Study results and caveats: Clones linked to the disease showed a CD8+ phenotype. They occurred at relatively low frequencies in peripheral blood. Earlier work had already found some motif variants in reactive arthritis synovial fluid and blood. Ankylosing spondylitis blood appeared to be characterized by a TCR beta motif of about 8 highly homologous variants. Significant enrichment of disease-linked clones was reported in matched ankylosing spondylitis synovial fluid.

Quantitative molecular-barcoded 5'-RACE generated the TCR beta libraries. One entry per CDR3 protein results from TCRdb running MiXCR on the 5' RACE reads. The sample shows about 220,000 distinct CDR3 sequences, roughly 18% of them seen only once. Concerning this clonotype itself: What it binds is not known.

This clonotype originated in a male donor with ankylosing spondylitis. The specimen was blood, either unsorted or a sorted T cell fraction (not recorded which).

Here the CDR3 DNA reads TGCGCCAGCAGCCAAGGGGGAGAAATCAATGAGCAGTTCTTC. Protein: CASSQGGEINEQFF. The chain links TRBV4-1 to TRBJ2-1, with TRBD2 as a possible D gene (5 bases). The CDR3 totals 14 residues. CDR1 is MGHRA and CDR2 is YSYEKL in the germline V gene. Deletions cut 1 base from V and 6 bases from J, with 10 bases between.